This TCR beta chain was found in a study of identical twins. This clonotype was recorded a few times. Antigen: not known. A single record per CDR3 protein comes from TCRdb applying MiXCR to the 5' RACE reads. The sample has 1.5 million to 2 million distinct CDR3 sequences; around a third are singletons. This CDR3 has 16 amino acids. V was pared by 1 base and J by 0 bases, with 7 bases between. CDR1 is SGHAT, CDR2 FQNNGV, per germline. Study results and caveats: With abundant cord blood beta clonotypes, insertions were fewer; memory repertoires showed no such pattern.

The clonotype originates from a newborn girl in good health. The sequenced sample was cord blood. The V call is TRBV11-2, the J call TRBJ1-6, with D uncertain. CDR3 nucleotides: TGTGCCAGCAGCTTAGGCTTTGTCTCCTATAATTCACCCCTCCACTTT. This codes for CASSLGFVSYNSPLHF.